Sequencing of this T cell receptor (beta chain) was carried out in a study of shared clonotypes between healthy human individuals. Whole-study context: Three CD4 naive, three CD4 memory, two CD8 naive and one CD8 memory plate were used per donor. Study findings and constraints: Sharing across a few donors was seen in around 5% of naive CD4 clonotypes. Researchers found naive subsets generally carried larger estimated richness than memory subsets.

This clone was counted a single time. Antigen specificity is unknown. CD4+ cells yielded CD45RA+ naive and CD45RA-negative memory subsets. Libraries were prepared by immunoSEQ multiplex PCR; TCRdb keeps only in-frame clonotypes and omits some of them. The repertoire holds 2 million to 3 million clones, with roughly 93% as singletons. The length of the CDR3 is 12 residues. Germline V gene data show CDR1 as MDHEN and CDR2 as SYDVKM. V was shortened by 5 bases and J by 2 bases, with 7 bases between the two germline ends. What was sequenced was naive CD4+ T cells from PBMCs. Subset reported: CD45RA+ positively selected. This TCR came from a man aged 18 to 30 in good health. Some clones in this sample may be carry-over from other donors' samples. This chain uses TRBV28 with TRBJ2-7, with D unresolved. CDR3 region: CASSQDPYEQYF. The CDR3 bases are TGTGCCAGCAGTCAAGATCCCTACGAGCAGTACTTC. Based on the CDR3 plus reference TRBV28 and TRBJ2-7, the full variable domain is DVKVTQSSRYLVKRTGEKVFLECVQDMDHENMFWYRQDPGLGLRLIYFSYDVKMKEKGDIPEGYSVSREKKERFSLILESASTNQTSMYLCASSQDPYEQYFGPGTRLTVT.